The 29 T cell receptor beta chains reported below all come from one sample, sequenced in a study of shared clonotypes between healthy human individuals. TCRdb's table, derived via immunoSEQ multiplex PCR, lists solely in-frame clones and lacks some. Of roughly 1,000,000 clones detected, 75% to 85% appear once; the ten largest clones hold roughly 0.65%. The specimen sequenced was memory CD4+ T cells from PBMCs. Stated subset: CD45RA-negative fraction. These receptors all stem from a man younger than 35 in good health. Some clones in this sample may be carry-over from other donors' samples.

About this clone itself: Other nucleotide sequences in the sample specify the same CDR3. This chain links TRBV5-4 with TRBJ2-3, with D maybe TRBD2 (5 bases). The germline V and J ends were trimmed by 5 bases and 4 bases, with 8 bases remaining between them. The CDR3 contains 12 residues. Germline V gives CDR1 SGHNT, CDR2 YYREEE (reference sequence). For the CDR3, the DNA is TGTGCCAGCAGTCTTAGCGCAGATACGCAGTATTTT. Translating gives CASSLSADTQYF.

The CDR3 is CASSSGGYEAFF. In DNA, the CDR3 is TGTGCCAGTAGCTCGGGAGGCTATGAAGCTTTCTTT. The rearrangement uses TRBV19 and TRBJ1-1; D is undetermined. There are 12 residues in the CDR3. CDR1 LNHDA and CDR2 SQIVND come from the germline V gene (reference sequence). V was clipped by 6 bases and J by 7 bases, with 12 bases between them.

The chain is built from TRBV7-2 and TRBJ1-1; 9 bases are a match to TRBD1. With V trimmed by 5 bases and J by 2 bases, 9 bases remained unmatched. The CDR3 consists of 16 residues. The germline V gene encodes CDR1 SGHTA and CDR2 FQGNSA. The CDR3 protein is CASSPRTGAINTEAFF. CDR3 nucleotides: TGTGCCAGCAGCCCCAGGACAGGGGCTATAAACACTGAAGCTTTCTTT.

The rearrangement joins TRBV2 to TRBJ1-2; D unresolved. V was pared by 3 bases and J by 6 bases, with 11 bases between. The CDR3 sequence is 13 residues long. The germline CDR1 and CDR2 sequences are SNHLY and FYNNEI. The CDR3 bases are TGTGCCAGCAGTGACTTTATCAGCGATGGCTACACCTTC. It encodes CASSDFISDGYTF.

This clone appeared once. The chain carries TRBV25-1 and TRBJ2-1, with 15 bases identical to TRBD2. The ends lost 1 base at V and 6 bases at J; junction bases unmatched: 4. Germline CDR1 reads MGHDK; CDR2 reads SYGVNS. The CDR3 covers 17 residues. CDR3 in amino acids: CASSESRTSGRANEQFF. In DNA, the CDR3 is TGTGCCAGCAGTGAATCTCGGACTAGCGGGAGGGCCAATGAGCAGTTCTTC.

As regards this clone: The sample carries other DNA sequences with the same CDR3. The rearrangement links TRBV6-6 to TRBJ1-4, with D unclear. The CDR3 contains 15 residues. From germline, CDR1 is MNHNY and CDR2 SVGAGI (reference sequence). Trimming left V 0 bases short and J 3 bases short, with 8 bases between. The CDR3 nucleotides read TGTGCCAGCAGTTACTCTGGGGTACCTAATGAAAAACTGTTTTTT. This gives the protein CASSYSGVPNEKLFF.

This clone was detected ten times or more. V gene TRBV10-3 combines with J gene TRBJ1-2, with D unclear. V lost 6 bases and J lost 4, with 12 bases in between. The CDR3 has 13 residues. CDR1 and CDR2 from the germline V gene are ENHRY and SYGVKD. This CDR3 is CAISDSRFYGYTF. The CDR3 bases are TGTGCCATCAGCGACTCGAGGTTCTATGGCTACACCTTC.

The chain employs TRBV5-8 and TRBJ2-5; the match to TRBD2 covers 7 bases. This CDR3 region has 15 residues. Trimming removed 6 bases from V and 2 bases from J; junction bases left unmatched: 10. The germline V gene has CDR1 SGHTS and CDR2 YDEGEE. Here the CDR3 DNA reads TGTGCCAGCACCGCTTGGGGGGGAAAACAAGAGACCCAGTACTTC. This sequence encodes CASTAWGGKQETQYF.

V gene TRBV5-3 combines with J gene TRBJ2-1; D is undetermined. TRBV5-3 is labeled an ORF, and its function is uncertain. V shed 2 bases and J shed 8 bases, with 8 bases lying between them. The CDR3 covers 12 residues. The CDR3 here is CARSFSSDEQFF. CDR3 bases: TGTGCCAGAAGCTTTAGCAGCGATGAGCAGTTCTTC.

This chain joins TRBV7-2 and TRBJ1-2; D might be TRBD1 (6 bases). The CDR3 sequence is 16 residues long. With 5 bases removed from V and 2 bases from J, the gap between germline ends came to 18 bases. CDR1 and CDR2 (germline): SGHTA, FQGNSA. CDR3 amino acids: CASSMPMVGGNYGYTF. CDR3 DNA sequence: TGTGCCAGCAGCATGCCGATGGTAGGGGGAAACTATGGCTACACCTTC. Using reference TRBV7-2 and TRBJ1-2 for the parts outside the CDR3, the full variable domain is GAGVSQSPSNKVTEKGKDVELRCDPISGHTALYWYRQSLGQGLEFLIYFQGNSAPDKSGLPSDRFSAERTGGSVSTLTIQRTQQEDSAVYLCASSMPMVGGNYGYTFGSGTRLTVV.

The gene calls are TRBV5-1 and TRBJ1-5; the D gene is possibly TRBD1 (6 bases). Germline assignment: CDR1 SGHRS and CDR2 YFSETQ. This CDR3 is built from 16 residues. Trimming removed 4 bases at V and 2 bases at J, with 16 bases between. The CDR3, as DNA: TGCGCCAGCAGCCCGGAACCCTCAGGGGGCAATCAGCCCCAGCATTTT. Translation gives CASSPEPSGGNQPQHF.

The gene calls are TRBV9 and TRBJ2-5; 7 positions agree with TRBD1. The CDR3 totals 15 residues. CDR1 is SGDLS, CDR2 YYNGEE, per germline. After removal of 0 bases from V and 4 bases from J, the junction contained 6 bases not matched to a gene. The CDR3: CASSVEQGFGETQYF. The CDR3 DNA is TGTGCCAGCAGCGTAGAACAGGGGTTCGGAGAGACCCAGTACTTC.

V and J are TRBV9 and TRBJ2-3, with 7 bases aligning to TRBD1. CDR3 size: 15 residues. CDR1 and CDR2 from the germline V gene are SGDLS and YYNGEE. V was pared by 2 bases and J by 5 bases, with 8 bases of the junction left unmatched. The CDR3 sequence: CASSVQGRQGDTQYF. The CDR3 nucleotides read TGTGCCAGCAGCGTCCAAGGGCGACAGGGAGATACGCAGTATTTT.

The V and J genes are TRBV5-1 and TRBJ1-4, with D uncertain. CDR1 is SGHRS and CDR2 is YFSETQ in the germline V gene. The CDR3 is made up of 18 amino acids. The germline V and J ends were trimmed by 1 base and 2 bases, with 18 bases remaining between them. CDR3 DNA: TGCGCCAGCAGCTTGAATTCCGTTGGGGTCGGGACTAATGAAAAACTGTTTTTT. Translation: CASSLNSVGVGTNEKLFF.

V gene TRBV19 combines with J gene TRBJ2-6; no firm D call. V lost 3 bases and J 0 bases, leaving 15 bases between the germline ends. Germline values: CDR1 LNHDA, CDR2 SQIVND (reference sequence). This CDR3 has 18 residues. This CDR3 reads CASSIKALLLSGANVLTF. CDR3 bases: TGTGCCAGTAGTATCAAGGCACTACTCCTCTCTGGGGCCAACGTCCTGACTTTC.

The genes are TRBV2 and TRBJ2-1, with 9 bases matching TRBD1. CDR1 and CDR2 from the germline V gene are SNHLY and FYNNEI. Trimming at V came to 6 bases and at J to 14 bases, leaving 5 bases not matched to a gene. The CDR3 is made up of 11 amino acids. The CDR3 DNA sequence: TGTGCCAGCAGGGACAGGGGTCGAAAGTTCTTC. Translating it yields CASRDRGRKFF. The entire variable domain, with the rest obtained from reference TRBV2 and TRBJ2-1, is as follows: EPEVTQTPSHQVTQMGQEVILRCVPISNHLYFYWYRQILGQKVEFLVSFYNNEISEKSEIFDDQFSVERPDGSNFTLKIRSTKLEDSAMYFCASRDRGRKFFGPGTRLTVL.

The chain joins TRBV6-6 to TRBJ1-5; possible D gene TRBD1, 5 bases. Germline-derived CDR1 and CDR2 are MNHNY and SVGAGI (reference sequence). V lost 0 bases and J 6 bases, leaving 12 bases between the germline ends. The CDR3 loop spans 15 amino acids. The CDR3 region is CASSYSGGTGQPQHF. The CDR3 nucleotides are TGTGCCAGCAGTTACTCGGGGGGAACCGGTCAGCCCCAGCATTTT.

The chain uses TRBV5-6 and TRBJ1-1, with D hard to call. This CDR3 region has 14 residues. Between the trimmed V and J ends, which lost 1 base and 1 base, there was a span of 8 bases. CDR1 SGHDT and CDR2 YYEEEE come from the germline V gene. The CDR3 loop reads CASSLNRQNTEAFF. The CDR3 region has the DNA TGTGCCAGCAGCTTGAACAGACAGAACACTGAAGCTTTCTTT. The entire variable domain, with the rest obtained from reference TRBV5-6 and TRBJ1-1, is as follows: DAGVTQSPTHLIKTRGQQVTLRCSPKSGHDTVSWYQQALGQGPQFIFQYYEEEERQRGNFPDRFSGHQFPNYSSELNVNALLLGDSALYLCASSLNRQNTEAFFGQGTRLTVV.

The V and J genes are TRBV7-9 and TRBJ2-5, with TRBD2 matching over 8 bases. The CDR3 is 15 residues long. CDR1 SEHNR and CDR2 FQNEAQ come from the germline V gene (reference sequence). J lost 1 base, V lost 6 bases, and 7 bases had no gene match. Here the CDR3 DNA reads TGTGCCAGCAGACGACGGGGGGGACCCCAAGAGACCCAGTACTTC. Amino acid sequence: CASRRRGGPQETQYF.

The chain carries TRBV6-6 and TRBJ1-2; TRBD1 agrees at 7 bases. Looked up from germline, CDR1 is MNHNY and CDR2 is SVGAGI (reference sequence). This CDR3 comprises 15 residues. With V trimmed by 8 bases and J by 0 bases, 9 bases remained unmatched. In nucleotides, the CDR3 is TGTGCCAGCTCGCCACCGGGACAGCCTAACTATGGCTACACCTTC. As protein: CASSPPGQPNYGYTF.

The chain recombines TRBV5-1 with TRBJ1-2; 10 bases map to TRBD1. CDR1 is SGHRS and CDR2 is YFSETQ in the germline V gene. This CDR3 spans 14 amino acids. With 1 base clipped from V and 8 bases from J, the junction kept 5 bases outside the gene matches. CDR3 DNA sequence: TGCGCCAGCAGCTTGACCGGGACAGGGGTCGGCTACACCTTC. Translating gives CASSLTGTGVGYTF.

The chain recombines TRBV7-2 with TRBJ2-3; no firm D call. Per germline, CDR1 SGHTA and CDR2 FQGNSA. This CDR3 contains 15 residues. V lost 3 bases and J 2 bases, leaving 12 bases between the germline ends. The CDR3 region has the DNA TGTGCCAGCAGCTTGTTAGGGCAGATCACAGATACGCAGTATTTT. Its protein product is CASSLLGQITDTQYF.

This chain connects TRBV19 to TRBJ1-5; D ambiguous. This CDR3 is built from 12 residues. Germline V gives CDR1 LNHDA, CDR2 SQIVND (reference sequence). V gave up 3 bases and J gave up 5 bases, with 5 bases separating them. Written as DNA, the CDR3 is TGTGCCAGTAGTATGGTTGATCAGCCCCAGCATTTT. Amino acid sequence: CASSMVDQPQHF.

The V call is TRBV5-4, the J call TRBJ2-1; no clear D. Germline V gives CDR1 SGHNT, CDR2 YYREEE (reference sequence). The V and J ends lost 4 bases and 6 bases respectively, with 14 bases between them. The CDR3 is 14 residues long. The chain's CDR3 is CASSPRLPFNEQFF. For the CDR3, the DNA is TGTGCCAGCAGCCCCAGGCTCCCGTTCAATGAGCAGTTCTTC.

The chain employs TRBV5-1 and TRBJ2-5; D not resolved. Between the trimmed V and J ends, which lost 3 bases and 1 base, there was a span of 16 bases. This CDR3 region has 16 residues. In germline, CDR1 is SGHRS, CDR2 YFSETQ. CDR3 sequence (DNA): TGCGCCAGCAGCTCCGGTAAACAGTTTTTCCAAGAGACCCAGTACTTC. It specifies CASSSGKQFFQETQYF.

The chain links TRBV7-2 to TRBJ1-4, with D unresolved. The CDR3 has 15 residues. V was pared by 1 base and J by 8 bases, with 14 bases between. Germline CDR1 and CDR2: SGHTA and FQGNSA. The CDR3, as DNA: TGTGCCAGCAGCTTAGATCCTAGGCGCGAAGAAAAACTGTTTTTT. Translation gives CASSLDPRREEKLFF.

In its sample, this clone was seen once. The rearrangement links TRBV5-6 to TRBJ2-7, with 13 positions matching TRBD2. Per germline, CDR1 SGHDT and CDR2 YYEEEE. The CDR3 runs to 15 residues. V trimming: 3 bases; J trimming: 4 bases; junction bases outside the gene matches: 4. The CDR3 DNA reads as TGTGCCAGCAGCTCGGGGACTAGCGGGATTTACGAGCAGTACTTC. Protein product: CASSSGTSGIYEQYF.

The chain joins TRBV29-1 to TRBJ2-3; D uncertain. CDR1 and CDR2 (germline): SQVTM, ANQGSEA. V was trimmed by 6 bases and J by 5 bases, leaving 9 bases between them. The CDR3 spans 11 residues. The CDR3 DNA reads TGCAGCGTGTCCGGTAGAGATACGCAGTATTTT. It specifies CSVSGRDTQYF.

This clone has only one observation. The rearrangement links TRBV9 to TRBJ1-3; no definite D call. The CDR3 runs to 15 residues. Per germline, CDR1 SGDLS and CDR2 YYNGEE. Trimming took 0 bases from V and 0 from J, leaving 7 bases between them. As DNA, the CDR3 is TGTGCCAGCAGCGTAGATGGCAACTCTGGAAACACCATATATTTT. It yields the protein CASSVDGNSGNTIYF.